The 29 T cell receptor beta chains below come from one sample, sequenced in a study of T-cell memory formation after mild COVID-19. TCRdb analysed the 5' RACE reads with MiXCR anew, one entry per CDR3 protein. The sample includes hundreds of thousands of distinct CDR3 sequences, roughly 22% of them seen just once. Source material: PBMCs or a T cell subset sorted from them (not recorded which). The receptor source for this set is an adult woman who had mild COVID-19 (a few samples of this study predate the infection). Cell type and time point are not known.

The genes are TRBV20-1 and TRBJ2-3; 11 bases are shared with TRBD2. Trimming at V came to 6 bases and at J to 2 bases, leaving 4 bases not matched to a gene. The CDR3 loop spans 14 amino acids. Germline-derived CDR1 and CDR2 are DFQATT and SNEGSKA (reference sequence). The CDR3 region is CSALTSGNTDTQYF. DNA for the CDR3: TGCAGTGCCCTGACTAGCGGGAACACAGATACGCAGTATTTT.

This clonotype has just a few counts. Here the CDR3 reads CASSLETGTGGGNEKLFF. The CDR3 DNA reads TGTGCCAGCAGCTTAGAGACCGGGACAGGGGGGGGCAATGAAAAACTGTTTTTT. V gene TRBV7-8 combines with J gene TRBJ1-4; 11 nucleotides align to TRBD1. Losses at the gene ends were 1 base for V and 5 bases for J; bases not matched to a gene: 9. CDR1 and CDR2 from the germline V gene are SGHVS and FQNEAQ. The CDR3 consists of 18 residues.

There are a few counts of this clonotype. CDR3 sequence: CATSHSGSTDTQYF. The CDR3 coding sequence is TGTGCCACCAGTCATAGCGGGAGCACAGATACGCAGTATTTT. This chain joins TRBV24-1 and TRBJ2-3; 7 nucleotides agree with TRBD2. The trim removed 6 bases at V and 0 bases at J, leaving 2 bases unmatched. The CDR3 has 14 residues. In germline, CDR1 is KGHDR, CDR2 SFDVKD.

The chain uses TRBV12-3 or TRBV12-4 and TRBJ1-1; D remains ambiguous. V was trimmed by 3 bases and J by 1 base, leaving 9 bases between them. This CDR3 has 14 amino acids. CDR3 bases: TGTGCCAGCAGTTTCGTAGGGCGGAACACTGAAGCTTTCTTT. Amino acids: CASSFVGRNTEAFF.

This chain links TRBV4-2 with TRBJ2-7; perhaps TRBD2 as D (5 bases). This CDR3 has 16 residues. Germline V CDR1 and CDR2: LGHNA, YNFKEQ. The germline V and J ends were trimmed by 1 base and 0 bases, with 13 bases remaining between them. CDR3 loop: CASSQVIRGNSYEQYF. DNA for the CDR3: TGTGCCAGCAGCCAAGTGATCCGGGGAAACTCCTACGAGCAGTACTTC.

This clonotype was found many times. CDR3 protein: CASSFRVADSPLHF. DNA for the CDR3: TGTGCCAGCAGTTTCAGGGTAGCCGATTCACCCCTCCACTTT. The chain joins TRBV12-3 or TRBV12-4 to TRBJ1-6; D is perhaps TRBD1 (5 bases). The CDR3 contains 14 residues. V gave up 3 bases and J gave up 8 bases, with 11 bases separating them.

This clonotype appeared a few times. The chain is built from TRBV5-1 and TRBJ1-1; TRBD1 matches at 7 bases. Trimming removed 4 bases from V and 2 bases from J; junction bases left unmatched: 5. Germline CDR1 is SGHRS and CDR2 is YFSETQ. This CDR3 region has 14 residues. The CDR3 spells CASSQGDTNTEAFF. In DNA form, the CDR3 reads TGCGCCAGCAGCCAGGGGGACACTAACACTGAAGCTTTCTTT.

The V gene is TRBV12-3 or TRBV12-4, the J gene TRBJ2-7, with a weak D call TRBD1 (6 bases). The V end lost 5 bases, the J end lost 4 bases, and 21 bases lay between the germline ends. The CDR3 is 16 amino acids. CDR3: CASSLRQVISGYEQYF. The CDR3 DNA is TGTGCCAGCAGTCTACGACAGGTGATTAGTGGGTACGAGCAGTACTTC.

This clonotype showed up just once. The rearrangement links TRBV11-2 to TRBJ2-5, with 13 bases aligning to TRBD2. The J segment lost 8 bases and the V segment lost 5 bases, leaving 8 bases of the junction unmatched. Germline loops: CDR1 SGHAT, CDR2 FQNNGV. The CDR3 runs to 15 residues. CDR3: CASSPTSGRGDTQYF. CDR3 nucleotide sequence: TGTGCCAGCAGCCCTACTAGCGGGAGGGGGGATACCCAGTACTTC.

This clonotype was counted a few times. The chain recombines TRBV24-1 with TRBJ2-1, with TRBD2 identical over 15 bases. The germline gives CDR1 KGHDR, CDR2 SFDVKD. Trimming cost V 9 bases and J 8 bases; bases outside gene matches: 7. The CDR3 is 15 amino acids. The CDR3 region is CATGGLAGGLDEQFF. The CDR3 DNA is TGTGCCACCGGCGGACTAGCGGGAGGGCTGGATGAGCAGTTCTTC.

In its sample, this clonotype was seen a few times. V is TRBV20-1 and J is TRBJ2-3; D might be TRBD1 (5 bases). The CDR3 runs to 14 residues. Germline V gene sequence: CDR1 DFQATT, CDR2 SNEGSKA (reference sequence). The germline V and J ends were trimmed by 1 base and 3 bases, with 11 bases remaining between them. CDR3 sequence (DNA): TGCAGTGCTAGAGGGGCAGGGTGGACAGATACGCAGTATTTT. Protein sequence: CSARGAGWTDTQYF.

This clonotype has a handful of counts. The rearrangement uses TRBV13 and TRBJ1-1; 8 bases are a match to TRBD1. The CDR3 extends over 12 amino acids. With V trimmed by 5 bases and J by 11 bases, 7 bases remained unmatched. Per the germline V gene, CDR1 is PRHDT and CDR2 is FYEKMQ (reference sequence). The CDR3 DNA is TGTGCCAGCAGCCCAGGGGGCCCGAGGGCTTTCTTT. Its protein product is CASSPGGPRAFF.

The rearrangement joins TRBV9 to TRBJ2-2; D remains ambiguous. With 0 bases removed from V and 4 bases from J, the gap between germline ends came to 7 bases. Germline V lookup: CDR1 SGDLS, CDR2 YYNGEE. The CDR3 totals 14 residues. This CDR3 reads CASSVVPSTGELFF. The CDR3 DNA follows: TGTGCCAGCAGCGTAGTCCCCAGCACCGGGGAGCTGTTTTTT.

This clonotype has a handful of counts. CDR3 loop: CSASGQDYEQYF. Here the CDR3 DNA reads TGCAGTGCTAGCGGGCAGGACTACGAGCAGTACTTC. The J gene is TRBJ2-7, the V gene TRBV20-1, with D unresolved. This CDR3 has 12 amino acids. Looked up from germline, CDR1 is DFQATT and CDR2 is SNEGSKA (reference sequence). V lost 3 bases and J 3 bases, leaving 9 bases between the germline ends.

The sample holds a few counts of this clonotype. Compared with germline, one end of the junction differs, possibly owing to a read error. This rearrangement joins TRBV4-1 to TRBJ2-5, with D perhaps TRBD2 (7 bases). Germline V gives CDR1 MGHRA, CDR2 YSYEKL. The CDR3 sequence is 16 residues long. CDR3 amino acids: CASRQGGAGTQETQYF. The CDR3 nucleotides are TGCGCCAGCAGACAAGGGGGGGCAGGGACCCAAGAGACCCAGTACTTC.

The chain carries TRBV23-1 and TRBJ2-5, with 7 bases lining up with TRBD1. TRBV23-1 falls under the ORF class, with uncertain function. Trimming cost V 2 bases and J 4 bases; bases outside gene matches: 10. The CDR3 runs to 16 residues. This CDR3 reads CASSQGQRGLGETQYF. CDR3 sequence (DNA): TGCGCCAGCAGTCAAGGACAGAGGGGGCTTGGAGAGACCCAGTACTTC.

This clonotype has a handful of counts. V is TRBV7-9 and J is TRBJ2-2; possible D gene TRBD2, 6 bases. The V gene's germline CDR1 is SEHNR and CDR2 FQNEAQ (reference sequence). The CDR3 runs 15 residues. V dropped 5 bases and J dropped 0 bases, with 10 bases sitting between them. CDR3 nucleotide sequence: TGTGCCAGCAGCGATGGGAGGCCGAACACCGGGGAGCTGTTTTTT. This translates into CASSDGRPNTGELFF.

The CDR3 nucleotides read TGTGCCAGCAGCAAACGGACGTTCACAGATACGCAGTATTTT. Amino acids: CASSKRTFTDTQYF. The chain links TRBV9 to TRBJ2-3; D not resolved. Germline V gives CDR1 SGDLS, CDR2 YYNGEE. This CDR3 is built from 14 residues. V gave up 4 bases and J gave up 2 bases, with 11 bases separating them. The full variable domain, its missing parts supplied by reference TRBV9 and TRBJ2-3, is DSGVTQTPKHLITATGQRVTLRCSPRSGDLSVYWYQQSLDQGLQFLIQYYNGEERAKGNILERFSAQQFPDLHSELNLSSLELGDSALYFCASSKRTFTDTQYFGPGTRLTVL.

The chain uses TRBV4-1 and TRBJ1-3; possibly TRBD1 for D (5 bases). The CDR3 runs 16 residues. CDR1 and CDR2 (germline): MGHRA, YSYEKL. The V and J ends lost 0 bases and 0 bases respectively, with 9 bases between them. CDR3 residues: CASSQEGRASGNTIYF. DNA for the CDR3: TGCGCCAGCAGCCAAGAGGGCAGGGCCTCTGGAAACACCATATATTTT.

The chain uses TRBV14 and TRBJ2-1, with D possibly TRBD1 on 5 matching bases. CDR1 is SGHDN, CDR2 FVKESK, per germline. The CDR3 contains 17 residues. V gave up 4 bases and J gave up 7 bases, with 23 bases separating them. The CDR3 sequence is CASSRRGYLTRDNEQFF. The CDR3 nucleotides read TGTGCCAGCAGCCGTAGGGGCTACCTGACAAGGGATAATGAGCAGTTCTTC.

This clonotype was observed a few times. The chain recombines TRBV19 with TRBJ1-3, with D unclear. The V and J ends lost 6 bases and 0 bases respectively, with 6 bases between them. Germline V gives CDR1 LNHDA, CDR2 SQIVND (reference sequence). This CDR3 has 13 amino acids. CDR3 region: CASRSISGNTIYF. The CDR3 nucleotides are TGTGCCAGTAGGTCGATCTCTGGAAACACCATATATTTT.

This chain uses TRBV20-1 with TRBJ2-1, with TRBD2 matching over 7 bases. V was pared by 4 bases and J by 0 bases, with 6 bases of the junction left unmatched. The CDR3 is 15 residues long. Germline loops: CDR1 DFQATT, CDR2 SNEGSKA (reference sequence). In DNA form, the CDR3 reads TGCAGTGCTAATGGGGGGGGGACCTCCTACAATGAGCAGTTCTTC. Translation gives CSANGGGTSYNEQFF.

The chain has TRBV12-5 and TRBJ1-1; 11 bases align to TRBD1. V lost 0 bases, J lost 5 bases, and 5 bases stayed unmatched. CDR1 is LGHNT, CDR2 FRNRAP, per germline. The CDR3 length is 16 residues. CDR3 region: CASGLVRDRGVTEAFF. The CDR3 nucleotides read TGTGCTAGTGGTTTGGTACGGGACAGGGGGGTGACTGAAGCTTTCTTT.

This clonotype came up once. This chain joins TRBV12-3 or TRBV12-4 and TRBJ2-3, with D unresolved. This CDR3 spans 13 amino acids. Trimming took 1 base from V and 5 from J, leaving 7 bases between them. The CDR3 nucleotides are TGTGCCAGCAGTTTAGGAGGCAAAGATACGCAGTATTTT. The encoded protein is CASSLGGKDTQYF.

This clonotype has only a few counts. The DNA for the CDR3 is TGTGCCATCAGTTACAGTCCGAGCTCCTACGAGCAGTACTTC. It specifies CAISYSPSSYEQYF. V is TRBV10-3 and J is TRBJ2-7; no reliable D call. The germline V gene has CDR1 ENHRY and CDR2 SYGVKD. V shed 5 bases and J shed 0 bases, with 11 bases lying between them. This CDR3 is built from 14 residues.

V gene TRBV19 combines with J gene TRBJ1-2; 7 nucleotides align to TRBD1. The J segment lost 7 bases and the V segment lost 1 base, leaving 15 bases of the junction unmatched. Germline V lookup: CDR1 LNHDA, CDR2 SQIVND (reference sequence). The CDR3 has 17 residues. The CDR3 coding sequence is TGTGCCAGTAGTATAGTTGATCCCTTCACAGGGGCCGCTGGCTACACCTTC. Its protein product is CASSIVDPFTGAAGYTF. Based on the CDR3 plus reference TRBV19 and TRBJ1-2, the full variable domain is DGGITQSPKYLFRKEGQNVTLSCEQNLNHDAMYWYRQDPGQGLRLIYYSQIVNDFQKGDIAEGYSVSREKKESFPLTVTSAQKNPTAFYLCASSIVDPFTGAAGYTFGSGTRLTVV.

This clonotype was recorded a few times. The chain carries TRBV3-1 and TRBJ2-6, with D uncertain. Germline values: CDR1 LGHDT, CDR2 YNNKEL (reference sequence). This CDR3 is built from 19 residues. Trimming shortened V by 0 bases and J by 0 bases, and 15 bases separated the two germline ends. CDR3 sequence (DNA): TGTGCCAGCAGCCAAGATGCCACCATAAGACTCTCTGGGGCCAACGTCCTGACTTTC. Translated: CASSQDATIRLSGANVLTF.

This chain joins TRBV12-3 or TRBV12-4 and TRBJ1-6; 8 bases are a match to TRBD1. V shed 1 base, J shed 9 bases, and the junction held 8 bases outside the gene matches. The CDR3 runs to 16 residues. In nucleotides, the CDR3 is TGTGCCAGCAGTTTAGAGTGGACAGGGTCCGCTTCACCCCTCCACTTT. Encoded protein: CASSLEWTGSASPLHF.

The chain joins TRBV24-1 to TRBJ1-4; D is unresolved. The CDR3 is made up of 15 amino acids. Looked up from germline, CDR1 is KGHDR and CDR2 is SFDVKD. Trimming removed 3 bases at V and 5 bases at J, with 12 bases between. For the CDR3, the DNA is TGTGCCACCAGTGATGGGTCAGTTTCAAATGAAAAACTGTTTTTT. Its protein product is CATSDGSVSNEKLFF.